Below are 27 T cell receptor beta chains sequenced from a single sample in a study of blood T cell repertoires in COVID-19. Method: immunoSEQ multiplex PCR; TCRdb's copy keeps in-frame clones and lacks some. The repertoire holds tens of thousands of clones, more than 70% seen once, with over 2% in the top ten. Sample: peripheral blood. Receptor source: a man between 65 and 80 years old with COVID-19, enrolled during active disease.

Only a few counts were recorded for this clone. The chain employs TRBV28 and TRBJ2-1; the match to TRBD1 covers 10 bases. The CDR3 consists of 16 residues. V dropped 2 bases and J dropped 4; count of bases not matched to a gene: 5. The germline gives CDR1 MDHEN, CDR2 SYDVKM. CDR3 amino acids: CASSLLGQGGYNEQFF. The CDR3 DNA follows: TGTGCCAGCAGTTTACTCGGACAGGGGGGTTACAATGAGCAGTTCTTC.

This clone appeared once. V usage is TRBV6-5 and J usage is TRBJ1-1; D not resolved. The germline V and J ends were trimmed by 7 bases and 3 bases, with 18 bases remaining between them. This CDR3 contains 15 residues. The germline CDR1 and CDR2 sequences are MNHEY and SVGAGI. CDR3 DNA: TGTGCCAGCACCTCATCCCCTCGGGGTGACACTGAAGCTTTCTTT. It translates to CASTSSPRGDTEAFF.

This sequence joins TRBV7-8 and TRBJ1-1; TRBD1 is a possible D gene (6 bases). CDR1 is SGHVS, CDR2 FQNEAQ, per germline. This CDR3 contains 16 residues. Trimming stripped 0 bases from V and 5 bases from J, with 16 bases between. The CDR3 is CASSLATGMGSTEAFF. CDR3 coding DNA: TGTGCCAGCAGCTTAGCGACAGGAATGGGAAGTACTGAAGCTTTCTTT.

The gene calls are TRBV7-9 and TRBJ1-6; no reliable D call. The germline V gene encodes CDR1 SEHNR and CDR2 FQNEAQ (reference sequence). This CDR3 region has 17 residues. V was pared by 4 bases and J by 1 base, with 14 bases between. The CDR3 sequence: CASSSFMGRSYNSPLHF. In nucleotides, the CDR3 is TGTGCCAGCAGCTCGTTCATGGGGAGGTCCTATAATTCACCCCTCCACTTT. The whole variable domain, remainder taken from reference TRBV7-9 and TRBJ1-6, is DTGVSQNPRHKITKRGQNVTFRCDPISEHNRLYWYRQTLGQGPEFLTYFQNEAQLEKSRLLSDRFSAERPKGSFSTLEIQRTEQGDSAMYLCASSSFMGRSYNSPLHFGNGTRLTVT.

The chain combines TRBV10-3 with TRBJ2-7, with 7 bases lining up with TRBD1. The CDR3 runs to 13 residues. Germline CDR1 reads ENHRY; CDR2 reads SYGVKD. V was clipped by 4 bases and J by 6 bases; unmatched bases: 6. The CDR3: CAISGQGVGEQYF. CDR3 sequence (DNA): TGTGCCATCAGTGGGCAGGGGGTGGGCGAGCAGTACTTC.

This chain links TRBV28 with TRBJ1-4; 10 positions match TRBD1. Per germline, CDR1 MDHEN and CDR2 SYDVKM. The CDR3 has 19 amino acids. The J segment lost 3 bases and the V segment lost 5 bases, leaving 15 bases of the junction unmatched. CDR3 nucleotides: TGTGCCAGCAGTAGCTTTTCGGGACAGGGGCGGCCGGCTAATGAAAAACTGTTTTTT. Translated: CASSSFSGQGRPANEKLFF.

This clone was seen just once. V and J are TRBV11-3 and TRBJ2-3; D might be TRBD2 (5 bases). V lost 5 bases, J lost 8 bases, and 20 bases lay in between. This CDR3 is built from 15 residues. Germline CDR1 is SGHNT and CDR2 is YENEEA. The CDR3 here is CASSPAWGDGGTQYF. CDR3 DNA sequence: TGTGCCAGCAGCCCTGCTTGGGGAGATGGCGGTACGCAGTATTTT.

The chain joins TRBV27 to TRBJ1-2, with TRBD1 matching 10 bases. The CDR3 has 15 amino acids. Trimming took 5 bases from V and 4 from J; bases not matched to a gene: 7. The germline V gene encodes CDR1 MNHEY and CDR2 SMNVEV (reference sequence). CDR3 sequence: CASSPDRGYLYGYTF. In nucleotides, the CDR3 is TGTGCCAGCAGTCCGGACAGGGGGTATCTCTATGGCTACACCTTC.

V and J are TRBV6-6 and TRBJ1-1; D is possibly TRBD1 (6 bases). The V gene lost 9 bases and the J gene lost 0 bases, with 14 bases spanning the gap. The CDR3 sequence is 14 residues long. The germline V gene encodes CDR1 MNHNY and CDR2 SVGAGI (reference sequence). The CDR3 here is CARGPRTVNTEAFF. DNA for the CDR3: TGTGCCAGAGGACCGAGGACAGTGAACACTGAAGCTTTCTTT.

This clone was detected once. V gene TRBV3-1 (or the pseudogene TRBV3-2) combines with J gene TRBJ2-5; tentative D call: TRBD1 (5 bases). V was shortened by 3 bases and J by 5 bases, with 10 bases between the two germline ends. Germline CDR1 reads LGHDT; CDR2 reads YNNKEL (reference sequence). This CDR3 spans 13 amino acids. CDR3 nucleotides: TGTGCCAGCAGCCAGTCAGGGCTGGAGACCCAGTACTTC. Its translation is CASSQSGLETQYF.

The rearrangement links TRBV28 to TRBJ1-5, with D tentatively TRBD1 (6 bases). This CDR3 is 14 amino acids long. V shed 6 bases and J shed 0 bases, with 9 bases lying between them. Germline V gives CDR1 MDHEN, CDR2 SYDVKM. The CDR3 sequence: CASSWDTSNQPQHF. The DNA of the CDR3 is TGTGCCAGCAGCTGGGACACTAGCAATCAGCCCCAGCATTTT.

The chain is built from TRBV3-1 (or the pseudogene TRBV3-2) and TRBJ1-2; D remains unclear. V was trimmed by 6 bases and J by 4 bases, leaving 12 bases between them. The CDR3 sequence is 13 residues long. CDR1 is LGHDT, CDR2 YNNKEL, per germline (reference sequence). CDR3 sequence: CASSYTQAYGYTF. The CDR3 nucleotides are TGTGCCAGCAGTTACACCCAGGCCTATGGCTACACCTTC.

This clone turned up a few times. The junction does not match germline at one end; this may be a read error. The chain recombines TRBV7-2 with TRBJ2-4, with 11 bases fitting TRBD2. Per the germline V gene, CDR1 is SGHTA and CDR2 is FQGNSA. The CDR3 has 14 amino acids. The CDR3 loop reads CASSPGLAVVPGGF. In DNA form, the CDR3 reads TGTGCCAGCAGCCCGGGACTAGCGGTGGTGCCCGGGGGGTTC.

This clone is a singleton in its sample. The genes are TRBV5-4 and TRBJ2-1; 11 bases map to TRBD2. J was trimmed by 5 bases and V by 2 bases; bases with no gene match: 12. This CDR3 has 18 amino acids. Germline CDR1 and CDR2: SGHNT and YYREEE (reference sequence). The CDR3 reads CASSLANLGLAADNEQFF. CDR3 nucleotide sequence: TGTGCCAGCAGCTTAGCTAACCTGGGACTAGCGGCCGACAATGAGCAGTTCTTC. Full variable domain (outside the CDR3, taken from reference TRBV5-4 and TRBJ2-1): ETGVTQSPTHLIKTRGQQVTLRCSSQSGHNTVSWYQQALGQGPQFIFQYYREEENGRGNFPPRFSGLQFPNYSSELNVNALELDDSALYLCASSLANLGLAADNEQFFGPGTRLTVL.

This chain links TRBV9 with TRBJ2-1; tentatively, D is TRBD1 (5 bases). The CDR3 extends over 17 amino acids. Germline V CDR1 and CDR2: SGDLS, YYNGEE. Trimming removed 3 bases from V and 2 bases from J, with 18 bases in between. CDR3 DNA: TGTGCCAGCAGCGCCGAACTGCTAGGGGCCCCCTACAATGAGCAGTTCTTC. It specifies CASSAELLGAPYNEQFF.

The V call is TRBV9, the J call TRBJ2-7; 7 bases map to TRBD2. CDR3 length: 14 amino acids. Trimming removed 0 bases from V and 2 bases from J; junction bases left unmatched: 2. Germline V gene sequence: CDR1 SGDLS, CDR2 YYNGEE. For the CDR3, the DNA is TGTGCCAGCAGCGTAGGGGACTATCCCTACGAGCAGTACTTC. This gives the protein CASSVGDYPYEQYF.

This CDR3 reads CASRLTGLYGYTF. The DNA of the CDR3 is TGTGCCAGCAGACTAACAGGCCTCTATGGCTACACCTTC. The V gene is TRBV5-4, the J gene TRBJ1-2, with D possibly being TRBD1 (5 bases). The CDR3 spans 13 residues. V was clipped by 5 bases and J by 4 bases, with 12 bases between them. Germline CDR1 SGHNT, CDR2 YYREEE (reference sequence). Full variable domain (missing parts from reference TRBV5-4 and TRBJ1-2): ETGVTQSPTHLIKTRGQQVTLRCSSQSGHNTVSWYQQALGQGPQFIFQYYREEENGRGNFPPRFSGLQFPNYSSELNVNALELDDSALYLCASRLTGLYGYTFGSGTRLTVV.

The gene calls are TRBV4-2 and TRBJ1-2, with D unresolved. V was cut by 1 base and J by 8 bases, with 11 bases left in between. CDR1 and CDR2 from the germline V gene are LGHNA and YNFKEQ. CDR3 length equals 13 residues. The CDR3 nucleotides read TGTGCCAGCAGCCAAGTCGGGGATCGAGGCTACACCTTC. It yields the protein CASSQVGDRGYTF.

The chain employs TRBV29-1 and TRBJ1-2; D gene uncertain. There are 9 residues in the CDR3. Trimming took 3 bases from V and 10 from J, leaving 6 bases between them. Germline-derived CDR1 and CDR2 are SQVTM and ANQGSEA. CDR3 protein: CSVDEAYTF. CDR3 DNA sequence: TGCAGCGTTGATGAAGCCTACACCTTC.

The chain couples TRBV10-3 to TRBJ2-7; TRBD2 aligns across 10 bases. This CDR3 has 15 amino acids. The germline CDR1 and CDR2 sequences are ENHRY and SYGVKD. J lost 4 bases, V lost 10 bases, and 13 bases had no gene match. The CDR3 region has the DNA TGTGCCACCCACTCACCGGGACTAGCGATTTACGAGCAGTACTTC. It codes for CATHSPGLAIYEQYF.

The CDR3 loop is CATSDWGQRAFF. The CDR3 DNA is TGTGCCACCAGTGATTGGGGCCAGAGGGCTTTCTTT. The chain combines TRBV24-1 with TRBJ1-1; perhaps TRBD1 as D (5 bases). The V end was cut by 2 bases, the J end by 11 bases, with 11 bases between. Germline assignment: CDR1 KGHDR and CDR2 SFDVKD. The CDR3 length is 12 residues.

This chain connects TRBV11-2 to TRBJ2-7; tentatively, D is TRBD2 (6 bases). In germline, CDR1 is SGHAT, CDR2 FQNNGV. V lost 5 bases and J lost 2, with 19 bases in between. This CDR3 has 16 residues. The CDR3 is CASSSIPGTSAYEQYF. DNA of the CDR3: TGTGCCAGCAGCAGTATCCCGGGGACTTCTGCCTACGAGCAGTACTTC.

V usage is TRBV9 and J usage is TRBJ2-5; TRBD2 aligns across 12 bases. CDR3 length equals 16 residues. The trim removed 0 bases at V and 5 bases at J, leaving 5 bases unmatched. Germline V gene sequence: CDR1 SGDLS, CDR2 YYNGEE. The CDR3 sequence is CASSVGLAGGGETQYF. CDR3 sequence (DNA): TGTGCCAGCAGCGTAGGCCTAGCGGGAGGGGGGGAGACCCAGTACTTC.

This clone was observed once. V is TRBV6-5 and J is TRBJ1-2, with D unresolved. CDR1 MNHEY and CDR2 SVGAGI come from the germline V gene. Trimming pared 3 bases from V and 1 base from J, leaving 9 bases between. The CDR3 is 14 residues long. CDR3 loop: CASSYTFGNYGYTF. CDR3 nucleotides: TGTGCCAGCAGTTATACATTTGGTAACTATGGCTACACCTTC.

V and J are TRBV9 and TRBJ2-6; 7 bases fit TRBD1. Looked up from germline, CDR1 is SGDLS and CDR2 is YYNGEE. The CDR3 has 17 amino acids. After removal of 0 bases from V and 2 bases from J, the junction contained 5 bases not matched to a gene. CDR3 sequence (DNA): TGTGCCAGCAGCGTAGAGAGGGGGCAGGCTGGGGCCAACGTCCTGACTTTC. The encoded protein is CASSVERGQAGANVLTF.

The V call is TRBV25-1, the J call TRBJ2-7; 7 bases agree with TRBD1. This CDR3 comprises 13 residues. CDR1 and CDR2 (germline): MGHDK, SYGVNS. V gave up 8 bases and J gave up 5 bases; unmatched junction bases: 9. CDR3 nucleotide sequence: TGTGCCAGCCGTCGACAGGGAATCAACGAGCAGTACTTC. This translates into CASRRQGINEQYF.

The chain joins TRBV28 to TRBJ1-6; D is perhaps TRBD1 (6 bases). This CDR3 comprises 15 residues. Germline V lookup: CDR1 MDHEN, CDR2 SYDVKM. Trimming left V 5 bases short and J 9 bases short, with 17 bases between. The CDR3 here is CASSTPQGYSSPLHF. The CDR3 region has the DNA TGTGCCAGCAGTACCCCACAGGGTTATTCTTCACCCCTCCACTTT.